This T cell receptor beta chain was captured in a study of blood T cell repertoires in COVID-19. Background on the study: Sites across the United States, Italy and Spain contributed samples from acute and convalescent COVID-19.

Germline lookup yields CDR1 SGHTA and CDR2 FQGTGA. The CDR3 is 14 amino acids. V dropped 2 bases and J dropped 0 bases, with 7 bases sitting between them. As originally analysed: Amplifying reference gene primers gave estimates of nucleated cell counts. Clones were read by immunoSEQ multiplex PCR, and TCRdb kept only the in-frame ones, dropping some. From that table come the V and J calls and clone size; the DNA was used to work out D and trimming. The profile shows roughly 140,000 clones, approximately 91% of them singletons. The origin of this receptor is a man between 70 and 80 years old with acute or convalescent COVID-19. The sequencing input was peripheral blood. The V call is TRBV7-3, the J call TRBJ2-5; D perhaps matches TRBD1 (6 bases). This chain's CDR3 is CASSLGQHQETQYF. The CDR3 DNA follows: TGTGCCAGCAGCTTAGGACAGCACCAAGAGACCCAGTACTTC.